The entry below gives a single T cell receptor (beta chain) sequence along with its context. Its antigen remains unknown. Via MiXCR, TCRdb re-called the 5' RACE reads, giving one row per CDR3 protein. The table records over 200,000 distinct CDR3 sequences, approximately 16% of them present only once. These data originate in a study of CD8 T cells in ankylosing spondylitis. Study-level points and caveats: CD8+ disease-linked clones were present at relatively low frequencies in blood. What appeared characteristic of ankylosing spondylitis blood was a TCR beta motif of 7 or 8 highly homologous variants.

The ends were cut back, 5 bases at V and 0 bases at J, with 13 bases in the middle. The length of the CDR3 is 15 residues. Germline V CDR1 and CDR2: SGHAT, FQNNGV. The sequenced sample was blood, either unsorted or a sorted T cell fraction (not recorded which). The chain carries TRBV11-2 and TRBJ1-1; D is unclear. This TCR derives from a male donor with ankylosing spondylitis. CDR3 residues: CASSPLTGLNTEAFF. The CDR3 nucleotides are TGTGCCAGCAGCCCCCTGACGGGCCTGAACACTGAAGCTTTCTTT.